Listed below are T cell receptor beta chains from one sample, sequenced in a study of human T cells and chemical hapten exposure. TCRdb re-derived calls from the RACE reads in MiXCR, one entry per CDR3 protein. This sample has 70,000 to 85,000 distinct CDR3 sequences, with 7% to 9% found just once. The material sequenced was whole blood. Receptors originate from a male donor in good health. Some clones in this sample may be carry-over from other donors' samples. The CDR3 runs from the conserved cysteine through the conserved F or W. Fields, in order: J gene, V gene, D gene, clone size, CDR3 protein, CDR3 DNA. D genes are given only for firm matches. Not every row has a clone size; where given, it reads once, few, many or a size class.

>TRBJ2-1|TRBV6-5|NA|NA
CATSRGGGYNEQFF
TGTGCCACTTCAAGAGGGGGTGGTTACAATGAGCAGTTCTTC
>TRBJ2-1|TRBV29-1|TRBD2|NA
CSVPLLAGVDNEQFF
TGCAGCGTCCCCCTCCTAGCGGGAGTCGACAATGAGCAGTTCTTC
>TRBJ1-1|TRBV11-2|NA|many
CASSLGFSEAFF
TGTGCCAGCAGCTTAGGTTTCTCTGAAGCTTTCTTT
>TRBJ2-2|TRBV6-6|TRBD2|few
CASSPGLAKPGELFF
TGTGCCAGCAGTCCGGGACTAGCGAAGCCCGGGGAGCTGTTTTTT
>TRBJ1-1|TRBV12-3/TRBV12-4|NA|once
CATPTGSGFGSEAFF
TGTGCCACCCCGACCGGGTCAGGGTTTGGCAGTGAAGCTTTCTTT
>TRBJ2-1|TRBV4-1|TRBD2|many
CASSRQLAGGHNEQFF
TGCGCCAGCAGCCGCCAACTAGCGGGAGGGCACAATGAGCAGTTCTTC
>TRBJ1-1|TRBV6-1|NA|few
CASSVGWGTGNTEAFF
TGTGCCAGCAGTGTCGGGTGGGGGACGGGTAACACTGAAGCTTTCTTT
>TRBJ2-1|TRBV5-1|TRBD1|few
CASSPLPGQGVDEQFF
TGCGCCAGCAGCCCCCTCCCGGGACAGGGGGTAGATGAGCAGTTCTTC
>TRBJ2-7|TRBV18|NA|many
CASSPEMGVWDYEQYF
TGTGCCAGCTCACCGGAGATGGGGGTATGGGACTACGAGCAGTACTTC
>TRBJ2-7|TRBV27|TRBD1|few
CASSTWTGGYEQYF
TGTGCCAGCAGTACCTGGACAGGGGGCTACGAGCAGTACTTC
>TRBJ2-3|TRBV20-1|TRBD2|few
CSARAQLAADTQYF
TGCAGTGCTAGAGCCCAGCTAGCGGCGGATACGCAGTATTTT
>TRBJ2-7|TRBV6-5|NA|NA
CASSTAGFSYEQYF
TGTGCCAGCAGTACGGCGGGGTTCTCCTACGAGCAGTACTTC
>TRBJ1-3|TRBV5-1|TRBD1|few
CASSHGTGKTGNTIYF
TGCGCCAGCAGCCATGGGACAGGGAAAACTGGAAACACCATATATTTT
>TRBJ2-1|TRBV29-1|NA|NA
CSALTRETSYNEHFF
TGCAGCGCCCTGACTAGGGAAACCTCCTACAATGAGCATTTCTTC